These T cell receptor beta chains were read from a single sample in a study of T cells in narcolepsy. Assay used: immunoSEQ multiplex PCR; TCRdb lists only in-frame clones, some missing. The data show approximately 30,000 clones, approximately 85% seen once. The sample comprised CD45RA- memory CD4+ T cells from PBMCs. The receptors were gathered from a human donor with narcolepsy. CDR3s include the opening cysteine and the closing phenylalanine or tryptophan. The order of the fields is V gene, clone size, D gene, J gene, CDR3 protein, CDR3 DNA. A D gene is named only where the DNA matches it firmly. Clone size is given for some rows only: seen once, a few or many times, or a class if the clone is expanded.

V: TRBV23-1
size: once
D: NA
J: TRBJ2-7
CDR3: CASSQSLGRAVIYEQYF
DNA: TGCGCCAGCAGTCAATCCCTGGGTCGGGCAGTGATTTACGAGCAGTACTTC

V: TRBV2
size: NA
D: NA
J: TRBJ1-4
CDR3: CASSRQPTNEKLFF
DNA: TGTGCCAGCAGCCGGCAGCCAACTAATGAAAAACTGTTTTTT

V: TRBV5-1
size: once
D: TRBD1
J: TRBJ2-5
CDR3: CASSFAGTAQETQYF
DNA: TGCGCCAGCAGCTTTGCTGGGACAGCCCAAGAGACCCAGTACTTC

V: TRBV5-1
size: NA
D: TRBD2
J: TRBJ2-5
CDR3: CASSVNSGGGETQYF
DNA: TGCGCCAGCAGCGTTAATAGCGGGGGAGGAGAGACCCAGTACTTC

V: TRBV7-9
size: NA
D: NA
J: TRBJ2-7
CDR3: CASSLAGRTYEQYF
DNA: TGTGCCAGCAGCTTAGCGGGCCGTACCTACGAGCAGTACTTC

V: TRBV11-3
size: NA
D: TRBD1
J: TRBJ1-1
CDR3: CASSLQGRTEAFF
DNA: TGTGCCAGCAGCCTACAGGGGAGGACTGAAGCTTTCTTT

V: TRBV5-1
size: NA
D: TRBD1
J: TRBJ1-3
CDR3: CASSLAQGSSGNTIYF
DNA: TGCGCCAGCAGCTTGGCACAGGGGAGCTCTGGAAACACCATATATTTT

V: TRBV6-1
size: NA
D: NA
J: TRBJ2-3
CDR3: CASSEMRASVDTQYF
DNA: TGTGCCAGCAGTGAAATGCGGGCCTCGGTGGATACGCAGTATTTT

V: TRBV6-5
size: NA
D: NA
J: TRBJ1-3
CDR3: CASSYAGSTGNTIYF
DNA: TGTGCCAGCAGTTACGCGGGGTCTACTGGAAACACCATATATTTT

V: TRBV2
size: NA
D: NA
J: TRBJ2-3
CDR3: CASNSWRRTDTQYF
DNA: TGTGCCAGCAATTCTTGGCGGCGCACAGATACGCAGTATTTT

V: TRBV19
size: few
D: NA
J: TRBJ2-1
CDR3: CASSIRGLLADEQFF
DNA: TGTGCCAGTAGTATTAGAGGGCTCCTTGCGGATGAGCAGTTCTTC

V: TRBV18
size: NA
D: TRBD1
J: TRBJ1-1
CDR3: CASSPLSIRGLGNTEAFF
DNA: TGTGCCAGCTCACCCCTTTCCATCAGGGGGCTCGGGAACACTGAAGCTTTCTTT

V: TRBV5-6
size: few
D: TRBD1
J: TRBJ1-3
CDR3: CASSRPQGTGNTIYF
DNA: TGTGCCAGCAGCCGACCACAGGGGACTGGAAACACCATATATTTT

V: TRBV23-1
size: once
D: TRBD1
J: TRBJ1-2
CDR3: CASSPERQGDSYGYTF
DNA: TGCGCCAGCAGTCCCGAACGACAGGGGGATTCGTATGGCTACACCTTC

V: TRBV2
size: NA
D: NA
J: TRBJ2-7
CDR3: CASSASNYEQYF
DNA: TGTGCCAGCAGCGCTTCAAACTACGAGCAGTACTTC

V: TRBV6-1
size: NA
D: NA
J: TRBJ1-2
CDR3: CASSEVLWGYTF
DNA: TGTGCCAGCAGTGAAGTATTATGGGGCTACACCTTC

V: TRBV19
size: NA
D: NA
J: TRBJ1-5
CDR3: CATAAAGWNQPQHF
DNA: TGTGCCACCGCGGCCGCAGGGTGGAATCAGCCCCAGCATTTT

V: TRBV27
size: NA
D: NA
J: TRBJ2-1
CDR3: CASSAGREYNEQFF
DNA: TGTGCCAGCAGTGCGGGACGGGAGTACAATGAGCAGTTCTTC

V: TRBV28
size: once
D: NA
J: TRBJ2-2
CDR3: CASSFHDTTFGELFF
DNA: TGTGCCAGCAGTTTTCATGACACTACCTTCGGGGAGCTGTTTTTT

V: TRBV2
size: NA
D: NA
J: TRBJ1-5
CDR3: CASSVVSSRPQHF
DNA: TGTGCCAGCAGCGTCGTTTCGAGTCGGCCCCAGCATTTT

V: TRBV7-8
size: NA
D: NA
J: TRBJ1-1
CDR3: CASSLAEGVGTEAFF
DNA: TGTGCCAGCAGCTTAGCGGAGGGAGTCGGCACTGAAGCTTTCTTT

V: TRBV18
size: NA
D: TRBD2
J: TRBJ2-1
CDR3: CASSPPTSGRFIEQFF
DNA: TGTGCCAGCTCACCACCGACTAGCGGGAGGTTTATTGAGCAGTTCTTC

V: TRBV7-2
size: NA
D: TRBD2
J: TRBJ2-5
CDR3: CASSLAGLALYETQYF
DNA: TGTGCCAGCAGCTTAGCGGGACTAGCGTTGTATGAGACCCAGTACTTC

V: TRBV28
size: once
D: NA
J: TRBJ1-6
CDR3: CASSLRINSPLHF
DNA: TGTGCCAGCAGTTTAAGAATCAATTCACCCCTCCACTTT

V: TRBV15
size: NA
D: NA
J: TRBJ1-3
CDR3: CATTPRGSGNTIYF
DNA: TGTGCCACCACCCCCAGGGGATCTGGAAACACCATATATTTT

V: TRBV6-5
size: NA
D: TRBD2
J: TRBJ2-3
CDR3: CASSYLGGDTQYF
DNA: TGTGCCAGCAGTTACTTGGGGGGGGATACGCAGTATTTT

V: TRBV19
size: NA
D: TRBD1
J: TRBJ1-2
CDR3: CASSLNRGLVYGYTF
DNA: TGTGCCAGTAGTCTAAACAGGGGGCTCGTATATGGCTACACCTTC

V: TRBV6-1
size: NA
D: NA
J: TRBJ1-2
CDR3: CATALRDGYTF
DNA: TGTGCCACCGCCTTACGGGATGGCTACACCTTC

V: TRBV19
size: NA
D: NA
J: TRBJ1-1
CDR3: CASSIGFLGGTEAFF
DNA: TGTGCCAGTAGTATTGGCTTTCTTGGGGGCACTGAAGCTTTCTTT

V: TRBV30
size: NA
D: NA
J: TRBJ2-7
CDR3: CAWSRIGGINEQYF
DNA: TGTGCCTGGAGCCGAATAGGGGGTATCAACGAGCAGTACTTC

V: TRBV10-3
size: NA
D: TRBD2
J: TRBJ2-7
CDR3: CAIGRGADEQYF
DNA: TGTGCCATCGGGAGGGGTGCCGACGAGCAGTACTTC

V: TRBV5-1
size: once
D: NA
J: TRBJ2-5
CDR3: CASSAGAPAETQYF
DNA: TGCGCCAGCAGCGCCGGGGCTCCGGCGGAGACCCAGTACTTC

V: TRBV5-1
size: NA
D: NA
J: TRBJ2-3
CDR3: CASSLAFSGQTDTQYF
DNA: TGCGCCAGCAGCTTGGCCTTTAGTGGGCAGACAGATACGCAGTATTTT

V: TRBV11-2
size: NA
D: NA
J: TRBJ2-6
CDR3: CASSLVRAGANVLTF
DNA: TGTGCCAGCAGCTTAGTCAGGGCTGGGGCCAACGTCCTGACTTTC

V: TRBV29-1
size: NA
D: TRBD2
J: TRBJ2-7
CDR3: CSVGTSGYEQYF
DNA: TGCAGCGTTGGAACTAGCGGCTACGAGCAGTACTTC

V: TRBV9
size: NA
D: NA
J: TRBJ1-1
CDR3: CASSVRWGEAEAFF
DNA: TGTGCCAGCAGCGTACGTTGGGGGGAGGCTGAAGCTTTCTTT

V: TRBV5-1
size: NA
D: NA
J: TRBJ2-1
CDR3: CASSPPADSYNEQFF
DNA: TGCGCCAGCAGCCCCCCGGCAGACTCCTACAATGAGCAGTTCTTC

V: TRBV27
size: NA
D: TRBD2
J: TRBJ2-1
CDR3: CASTNADGRGTREQFF
DNA: TGTGCCAGCACGAACGCGGACGGGAGGGGGACGCGGGAGCAGTTCTTC

V: TRBV14
size: NA
D: NA
J: TRBJ1-3
CDR3: CASSRGVLLSGNTIYF
DNA: TGTGCCAGCAGCCGAGGTGTGCTTCTCTCTGGAAACACCATATATTTT

V: TRBV2
size: NA
D: NA
J: TRBJ1-2
CDR3: CASSEQITYTF
DNA: TGTGCCAGCAGTGAACAGATTACCTACACCTTC

V: TRBV28
size: NA
D: NA
J: TRBJ1-5
CDR3: CASSFRGTSNQPQHF
DNA: TGTGCCAGCAGTTTTAGGGGAACGAGCAATCAGCCCCAGCATTTT

V: TRBV10-1
size: NA
D: NA
J: TRBJ2-5
CDR3: CASSPGRETQYF
DNA: TGCGCCAGCAGCCCCGGACGGGAGACCCAGTACTTC

V: TRBV4-1
size: few
D: NA
J: TRBJ1-2
CDR3: CASSQGPNEGYYGYTF
DNA: TGCGCCAGCAGCCAAGGCCCGAATGAGGGGTACTATGGCTACACCTTC

V: TRBV2
size: NA
D: NA
J: TRBJ2-7
CDR3: CASSEARRGKDYEQYF
DNA: TGTGCCAGCAGTGAAGCGCGAAGGGGGAAAGACTACGAGCAGTACTTC

V: TRBV10-2
size: NA
D: TRBD1
J: TRBJ1-2
CDR3: CASSAPGQGSGGYTF
DNA: TGCGCCAGCAGTGCGCCGGGACAGGGTTCCGGTGGCTACACCTTC

V: TRBV2
size: NA
D: NA
J: TRBJ2-3
CDR3: CASTEGAVTDTQYF
DNA: TGTGCCAGCACGGAAGGGGCAGTTACAGATACGCAGTATTTT

V: TRBV5-4
size: once
D: NA
J: TRBJ1-1
CDR3: CASSFYDSNTEAFF
DNA: TGTGCCAGCAGCTTTTATGACAGTAACACTGAAGCTTTCTTT

V: TRBV19
size: NA
D: TRBD1
J: TRBJ1-1
CDR3: CASRTRPGQVVTEAFF
DNA: TGTGCCAGTAGGACACGCCCGGGACAGGTCGTCACTGAAGCTTTCTTT

V: TRBV4-1
size: NA
D: NA
J: TRBJ1-4
CDR3: CASSRTVATNEKLFF
DNA: TGCGCCAGCAGCCGGACAGTTGCAACTAATGAAAAACTGTTTTTT

V: TRBV5-1
size: NA
D: NA
J: TRBJ1-1
CDR3: CASRGAVMNTEAFF
DNA: TGCGCCAGCAGGGGGGCAGTAATGAACACTGAAGCTTTCTTT

V: TRBV6-1
size: NA
D: TRBD1
J: TRBJ1-5
CDR3: CAIRGSNQPQHF
DNA: TGTGCCATCAGGGGGAGCAATCAGCCCCAGCATTTT

V: TRBV28
size: NA
D: TRBD1
J: TRBJ1-3
CDR3: CASSLRDRHSNTIYF
DNA: TGTGCCAGCAGTTTAAGGGACAGACATTCAAACACCATATATTTT

V: TRBV19
size: NA
D: TRBD1
J: TRBJ1-5
CDR3: CASSSRTGVNQPQHF
DNA: TGTGCCAGTAGTAGCCGGACAGGGGTCAATCAGCCCCAGCATTTT

V: TRBV28
size: medium-sized
D: NA
J: TRBJ2-1
CDR3: CASSFGGVAYNEQFF
DNA: TGTGCCAGCAGTTTTGGCGGGGTCGCCTACAATGAGCAGTTCTTC

V: TRBV6-5
size: NA
D: NA
J: TRBJ1-6
CDR3: CASSQPGRGSSPLHF
DNA: TGTGCCAGCAGTCAACCGGGAAGGGGTAGTTCACCCCTCCACTTT

V: TRBV6-5
size: NA
D: TRBD1
J: TRBJ1-2
CDR3: CASSYSGRGNGYTF
DNA: TGTGCCAGCAGTTACTCGGGCAGGGGGAATGGCTACACCTTC

V: TRBV28
size: NA
D: TRBD1
J: TRBJ1-1
CDR3: CASSPTGGNLNTEAFF
DNA: TGTGCCAGCAGCCCGACAGGGGGCAACTTGAACACTGAAGCTTTCTTT

V: TRBV27
size: NA
D: NA
J: TRBJ1-1
CDR3: CASSLDPAGQAFF
DNA: TGTGCCAGCAGTTTAGACCCGGCAGGTCAAGCTTTCTTT

V: TRBV2
size: NA
D: TRBD1
J: TRBJ2-3
CDR3: CASSKNRGTDTQYF
DNA: TGTGCCAGCAGTAAAAACAGGGGGACAGATACGCAGTATTTT

V: TRBV7-9
size: NA
D: TRBD2
J: TRBJ2-7
CDR3: CASSLYLGAGGKDEQYF
DNA: TGTGCCAGCAGCTTGTACCTAGGCGCGGGAGGGAAGGACGAGCAGTACTTC